The 27 T cell receptor beta chains below were found in one sample sequenced in a study of blood T cell repertoires in COVID-19. Some clones are missing from TCRdb's copy, which holds only in-frame ones; the method was immunoSEQ multiplex PCR. In the table there are about 230,000 clones, around four fifths of which are singletons. The sequencing input was peripheral blood. The receptor source for this set is a woman between 65 and 79 years old with active or convalescent COVID-19.

This clone turned up a few times. The rearrangement joins TRBV4-1 to TRBJ2-7; 9 nucleotides agree with TRBD1. Trimming cost V 1 base and J 2 bases; bases outside gene matches: 3. From germline, CDR1 is MGHRA and CDR2 YSYEKL. The CDR3 extends over 15 amino acids. CDR3 amino acids: CASSQGNRGPYEQYF. The CDR3 coding sequence is TGCGCCAGCAGCCAAGGCAACAGGGGGCCCTACGAGCAGTACTTC.

This chain joins TRBV5-6 and TRBJ1-1, with TRBD1 as a possible D gene (6 bases). V lost 1 base and J lost 4, with 11 bases in between. Per germline, CDR1 SGHDT and CDR2 YYEEEE. The CDR3 extends over 14 amino acids. The CDR3 spells CASSLNRVATEAFF. DNA for the CDR3: TGTGCCAGCAGCTTGAACAGGGTAGCCACTGAAGCTTTCTTT.

V gene TRBV7-9 combines with J gene TRBJ1-2, with D perhaps TRBD1 (5 bases). Deletions cut 0 bases from V and 6 bases from J, with 5 bases between. This CDR3 is 12 amino acids long. CDR1 SEHNR and CDR2 FQNEAQ come from the germline V gene (reference sequence). CDR3: CASSLARDGYTF. In DNA form, the CDR3 reads TGTGCCAGCAGCTTAGCCAGGGATGGCTACACCTTC.

The chain combines TRBV6-5 with TRBJ2-5; 9 bases align to TRBD2. CDR3 length: 16 amino acids. The germline gives CDR1 MNHEY, CDR2 SVGAGI. The V and J ends lost 4 bases and 7 bases, in that order; junction bases with no gene match: 13. Here the CDR3 reads CASSSSLAGYAGTQYF. For the CDR3, the DNA is TGTGCCAGCAGTTCGAGTCTAGCGGGATATGCAGGGACCCAGTACTTC.

With regard to this clone: The sample carries other DNA sequences with the same CDR3. The chain combines TRBV5-1 with TRBJ1-1, with D possibly being TRBD1 (5 bases). V was cut by 4 bases and J by 5 bases, with 9 bases left in between. From germline, CDR1 is SGHRS and CDR2 YFSETQ. This CDR3 has 12 amino acids. The CDR3 spells CASSRGGTEAFF. The CDR3 region has the DNA TGCGCCAGCAGCCGGGGGGGAACTGAAGCTTTCTTT.

J is TRBJ1-1 and V is TRBV12-3 or TRBV12-4; maybe TRBD1 (6 bases). CDR3 size: 13 residues. V lost 7 bases and J 3 bases, leaving 12 bases between the germline ends. CDR3 residues: CASTWGPHTEAFF. The CDR3 nucleotides read TGTGCCAGCACCTGGGGGCCCCACACTGAAGCTTTCTTT.

This clone was seen only a few times. This chain uses TRBV19 with TRBJ1-1; 10 nucleotides match TRBD1. Germline lookup yields CDR1 LNHDA and CDR2 SQIVND (reference sequence). The CDR3 runs 13 residues. V lost 3 bases to trimming and J lost 11 bases; unmatched junction nucleotides: 6. The CDR3 DNA reads TGTGCCAGTAGTATGCGACAGGGGGCGGGGGCTTTCTTT. This codes for CASSMRQGAGAFF. The full variable domain, in which reference TRBV19 and TRBJ1-1 provide the parts outside the CDR3, is DGGITQSPKYLFRKEGQNVTLSCEQNLNHDAMYWYRQDPGQGLRLIYYSQIVNDFQKGDIAEGYSVSREKKESFPLTVTSAQKNPTAFYLCASSMRQGAGAFFGQGTRLTVV.

Turning to this clone: Additional DNA sequences in this sample encode the identical CDR3. Written as DNA, the CDR3 is TGCGCCAGCAGCGAGGGGGCGGTGAACACTGAAGCTTTCTTT. This encodes CASSEGAVNTEAFF. This chain joins TRBV5-1 and TRBJ1-1; TRBD1 matches 7 bases. V dropped 4 bases and J dropped 0; count of bases not matched to a gene: 3. CDR1 is SGHRS and CDR2 is YFSETQ in the germline V gene. There are 14 residues in the CDR3. The full variable domain, with the rest looked up from reference TRBV5-1 and TRBJ1-1, is KAGVTQTPRYLIKTRGQQVTLSCSPISGHRSVSWYQQTPGQGLQFLFEYFSETQRNKGNFPGRFSGRQFSNSRSEMNVSTLELGDSALYLCASSEGAVNTEAFFGQGTRLTVV.

V is TRBV19 and J is TRBJ2-1; 10 bases fit TRBD2. The CDR3 has 18 residues. Germline-derived CDR1 and CDR2 are LNHDA and SQIVND (reference sequence). Trimming removed 3 bases from V and 10 bases from J; junction bases left unmatched: 18. Written as DNA, the CDR3 is TGTGCCAGTAGTATGAGCCGTGGAGCGGGAGGGCCAAGACGCGAGCAGTTCTTC. Its protein is CASSMSRGAGGPRREQFF.

The rearrangement links TRBV24-1 to TRBJ2-1, with TRBD2 matching over 15 bases. J was trimmed by 10 bases and V by 4 bases; bases with no gene match: 1. The CDR3 has 14 residues. Looked up from germline, CDR1 is KGHDR and CDR2 is SFDVKD. The CDR3 DNA is TGTGCCACCAGTGAAGGGACTAGCGGGGGGGAGCAGTTCTTC. This encodes CATSEGTSGGEQFF.

This rearrangement joins TRBV7-3 to TRBJ2-2, with 8 bases aligning to TRBD1. CDR1 is SGHTA, CDR2 FQGTGA, per germline. CDR3 size: 15 residues. V was pared by 5 bases and J by 7 bases, with 9 bases of the junction left unmatched. CDR3 loop: CASSLDRGGGGELFF. DNA for the CDR3: TGTGCCAGCAGCCTCGACAGGGGAGGAGGCGGGGAGCTGTTTTTT. Based on the CDR3 plus reference TRBV7-3 and TRBJ2-2, the full variable domain is GAGVSQTPSNKVTEKGKYVELRCDPISGHTALYWYRQSLGQGPEFLIYFQGTGAADDSGLPNDRFFAVRPEGSVSTLKIQRTERGDSAVYLCASSLDRGGGGELFFGEGSRLTVL.

The chain links TRBV2 to TRBJ1-1; 10 positions agree with TRBD1. This CDR3 has 15 residues. Germline V gives CDR1 SNHLY, CDR2 FYNNEI. Trimming at V came to 7 bases and at J to 1 base, leaving 6 bases not matched to a gene. The CDR3: CASKARQGANTEAFF. CDR3 DNA: TGTGCCAGCAAGGCCAGACAGGGGGCGAACACTGAAGCTTTCTTT.

The V and J genes are TRBV7-2 and TRBJ1-1; 10 positions match TRBD1. Germline CDR1 SGHTA, CDR2 FQGNSA. The CDR3 extends over 13 amino acids. J lost 8 bases, V lost 3 bases, and 3 bases had no gene match. CDR3 residues: CASSFWTGGEAFF. The CDR3 DNA reads TGTGCCAGCAGCTTCTGGACAGGGGGAGAAGCTTTCTTT.

The chain has TRBV19 and TRBJ2-1; 10 bases fit TRBD2. V lost 3 bases, J lost 3 bases, and 2 bases stayed unmatched. The CDR3 loop spans 15 amino acids. Germline V gives CDR1 LNHDA, CDR2 SQIVND (reference sequence). CDR3 region: CASSITSGNYNEQFF. The CDR3 coding sequence is TGTGCCAGTAGTATCACTAGCGGGAACTACAATGAGCAGTTCTTC. Supplemented by reference TRBV19 and TRBJ2-1, the full variable domain reads DGGITQSPKYLFRKEGQNVTLSCEQNLNHDAMYWYRQDPGQGLRLIYYSQIVNDFQKGDIAEGYSVSREKKESFPLTVTSAQKNPTAFYLCASSITSGNYNEQFFGPGTRLTVL.

This chain uses TRBV9 with TRBJ1-2, with a possible D match to TRBD1 (5 bases). The CDR3 consists of 16 residues. From germline, CDR1 is SGDLS and CDR2 YYNGEE. Trimming left V 0 bases short and J 5 bases short, with 17 bases between. CDR3 DNA sequence: TGTGCCAGCAGCGTAGGGGGCCCACGAGCTTTTTATGGCTACACCTTC. As protein: CASSVGGPRAFYGYTF.

This chain joins TRBV19 and TRBJ1-5, with 9 bases aligning to TRBD1. Trimming removed 4 bases from V and 7 bases from J; junction bases left unmatched: 5. The CDR3 length is 14 residues. CDR1 and CDR2 (germline): LNHDA, SQIVND (reference sequence). The CDR3 coding sequence is TGTGCCAGTAGTACCGGACAGGGGTGGCAGCCCCAGCATTTT. This codes for CASSTGQGWQPQHF.

Concerning this clone: The sample holds other DNA sequences that translate to the same CDR3. The chain combines TRBV12-3 or TRBV12-4 with TRBJ1-1; D may be TRBD1 (6 bases). The CDR3 length is 13 residues. V lost 3 bases and J lost 4, with 9 bases in between. Here the CDR3 reads CASSFTGRTEAFF. The CDR3 bases are TGTGCCAGCAGTTTCACAGGGCGCACTGAAGCTTTCTTT.

This rearrangement joins TRBV5-1 to TRBJ2-3; tentatively, D is TRBD2 (5 bases). This CDR3 is 14 amino acids long. CDR1 SGHRS and CDR2 YFSETQ come from the germline V gene. Trimming cost V 1 base and J 2 bases, with 8 bases left between them. CDR3 region: CASSLSGYTDTQYF. The CDR3 nucleotides read TGCGCCAGCAGCTTGTCGGGGTACACAGATACGCAGTATTTT. Based on the CDR3 plus reference TRBV5-1 and TRBJ2-3, the full variable domain is KAGVTQTPRYLIKTRGQQVTLSCSPISGHRSVSWYQQTPGQGLQFLFEYFSETQRNKGNFPGRFSGRQFSNSRSEMNVSTLELGDSALYLCASSLSGYTDTQYFGPGTRLTVL.

On this clone: One end of the junction does not line up with germline, which may come from a read error. V usage is TRBV6-1 and J usage is TRBJ1-2; a weak D match, TRBD1 (6 bases). Germline values: CDR1 MNHNS, CDR2 SASEGT. CDR3 size: 16 residues. The CDR3 sequence is CASSQAPGTLNYGYTF. Here the CDR3 DNA reads TGTGCCAGCAGTCAAGCCCCCGGGACACTAAACTATGGCTACACCTTC.

This chain uses TRBV5-4 with TRBJ1-2; a possible D gene is TRBD1 (6 bases). Germline-derived CDR1 and CDR2 are SGHNT and YYREEE (reference sequence). V lost 4 bases to trimming and J lost 3 bases, with 10 bases between them. The CDR3 runs to 13 residues. CDR3 loop: CASSPDSYYGYTF. The CDR3, as DNA: TGTGCCAGCAGCCCGGACAGTTACTATGGCTACACCTTC.

CDR3 nucleotides: TGTGCCACCTCGGTGGGCTCCACCGATACGCAGTATTTT. Protein: CATSVGSTDTQYF. The chain recombines TRBV24-1 with TRBJ2-3; D is unresolved. The germline gives CDR1 KGHDR, CDR2 SFDVKD. The V end was cut by 9 bases, the J end by 6 bases, with 15 bases between. This CDR3 comprises 13 residues.

This clone was detected only once. CDR3 DNA: TGTGCCAGTCACAGGGTCATGAACACTGAAGCTTTCTTT. Translated, it gives CASHRVMNTEAFF. The rearrangement links TRBV5-6 to TRBJ1-1; D perhaps matches TRBD1 (6 bases). This CDR3 contains 13 residues. Trimming took 8 bases from V and 0 from J, leaving 11 bases between them. Looked up from germline, CDR1 is SGHDT and CDR2 is YYEEEE.

The chain uses TRBV19 and TRBJ1-3; the D is unclear. The CDR3 spans 14 residues. V shed 10 bases and J shed 0 bases, with 13 bases lying between them. Germline V lookup: CDR1 LNHDA, CDR2 SQIVND (reference sequence). This CDR3 is CATATGDSGNTIYF. The DNA for the CDR3 is TGTGCCACCGCAACCGGGGACTCTGGAAACACCATATATTTT.

The V and J genes are TRBV7-6 and TRBJ1-5; D is possibly TRBD1 (5 bases). Germline V CDR1 and CDR2: SGHVS, FNYEAQ. This CDR3 has 16 residues. V dropped 1 base and J dropped 1 base, with 11 bases sitting between them. The CDR3 loop reads CASSLGQGLSNQPQHF. CDR3 bases: TGTGCCAGCAGCTTAGGGCAGGGATTGAGCAATCAGCCCCAGCATTTT.

V is TRBV6-5 and J is TRBJ1-5; D is perhaps TRBD1 (5 bases). Trimming removed 7 bases at V and 0 bases at J, with 10 bases between. This CDR3 has 14 residues. Looked up from germline, CDR1 is MNHEY and CDR2 is SVGAGI. CDR3 in DNA: TGTGCCAGCACGGTGACAGATAGCAATCAGCCCCAGCATTTT. Translation: CASTVTDSNQPQHF.

V gene TRBV5-6 combines with J gene TRBJ2-1, with D unclear. In germline, CDR1 is SGHDT, CDR2 YYEEEE. Trimming pared 6 bases from V and 0 bases from J, leaving 10 bases between. This CDR3 is 14 amino acids long. CDR3 DNA: TGTGCCAGCACCTCTTTGAGCTCCTACAATGAGCAGTTCTTC. This translates into CASTSLSSYNEQFF.

This clone was counted a few times. This chain uses TRBV5-4 with TRBJ2-1, with no clear D. The CDR3 runs to 16 residues. CDR1 is SGHNT and CDR2 is YYREEE in the germline V gene (reference sequence). V was cut by 0 bases and J by 7 bases, with 17 bases left in between. CDR3 DNA sequence: TGTGCCAGCAGCTTGGGAGGAACCCCAACTGCGAATGAGCAGTTCTTC. It yields the protein CASSLGGTPTANEQFF.